The 17 T cell receptor beta chains below all came from one sample that was sequenced in a study of cytomegalovirus exposure and HLA in healthy donors. It was with 60 Vbeta and 13 Jbeta primers that the PCR ran. TCRdb's copy holds only in-frame clones and misses some; the assay was immunoSEQ multiplex PCR. Of 200,000 to 250,000 clones listed, around 70% are singletons. Input material: PBMCs. Receptors were obtained from a man in his forties in good health and CMV-seropositive.

The V and J genes are TRBV19 and TRBJ2-6; D not resolved. Trimming removed 5 bases from V and 2 bases from J, with 16 bases in between. Germline lookup yields CDR1 LNHDA and CDR2 SQIVND (reference sequence). This CDR3 contains 17 residues. CDR3 DNA: TGTGCCAGTAGTCCATCCTCAGGTACCCCTGGGGCCAACGTCCTGACTTTC. It codes for CASSPSSGTPGANVLTF.

The genes are TRBV28 and TRBJ2-4, with 7 nucleotides matching TRBD1. The CDR3 covers 15 residues. V shed 5 bases and J 7 bases; nucleotides not matched to a gene: 11. The germline V gene has CDR1 MDHEN and CDR2 SYDVKM. Written as DNA, the CDR3 is TGTGCCAGCAGTAGACCAGGGGGATCAAGGAACATTCAGTACTTC. It is translated as CASSRPGGSRNIQYF.

This sequence joins TRBV9 and TRBJ2-5, with 11 bases that match TRBD2. V lost 3 bases and J lost 4; bases outside the gene matches: 5. Per the germline V gene, CDR1 is SGDLS and CDR2 is YYNGEE. CDR3 length: 15 amino acids. The CDR3 sequence is CASSATSGEGETQYF. The CDR3 DNA sequence: TGTGCCAGCAGCGCGACTAGCGGGGAAGGAGAGACCCAGTACTTC.

The chain couples TRBV6-1 to TRBJ2-2; maybe TRBD1 (5 bases). Germline CDR1 MNHNS, CDR2 SASEGT. The CDR3 covers 14 residues. Trimming shortened V by 4 bases and J by 4 bases, and 10 bases separated the two germline ends. The DNA of the CDR3 is TGTGCCAGCAGTGTCCAAAGGGGCACCGGGGAGCTGTTTTTT. This sequence encodes CASSVQRGTGELFF.

This clone was recorded a few times. The chain recombines TRBV10-3 with TRBJ2-6; D unclear. Deletions cut 7 bases from V and 0 bases from J, with 4 bases between. In germline, CDR1 is ENHRY, CDR2 SYGVKD. The length of the CDR3 is 13 residues. CDR3 nucleotide sequence: TGTGCCATCACTAACTCTGGGGCCAACGTCCTGACTTTC. It encodes CAITNSGANVLTF.

V is TRBV6-6 and J is TRBJ1-3; TRBD1 might be the D (5 bases). CDR3 length: 14 amino acids. Germline assignment: CDR1 MNHNY and CDR2 SVGAGI (reference sequence). Trimming left V 6 bases short and J 0 bases short, with 9 bases between. The CDR3 here is CASSSGISGNTIYF. CDR3 in DNA: TGTGCCAGCAGCTCAGGGATCTCTGGAAACACCATATATTTT.

V usage is TRBV6-6 and J usage is TRBJ2-3, with 7 bases identical to TRBD2. Germline CDR1 MNHNY, CDR2 SVGAGI (reference sequence). The junction had 5 bases not matched to a gene; V was cut back by 2 bases and J by 0 bases. This CDR3 spans 16 amino acids. CDR3 coding DNA: TGTGCCAGCAGTTACCCCCTGCGGGGGAGCACAGATACGCAGTATTTT. Protein: CASSYPLRGSTDTQYF.

V is TRBV4-1 and J is TRBJ2-7, with D uncertain. This CDR3 contains 14 residues. Per the germline V gene, CDR1 is MGHRA and CDR2 is YSYEKL. V was pared by 0 bases and J by 9 bases, with 15 bases between. The CDR3, as DNA: TGCGCCAGCAGCCAAGATCATGGGCCTGGCCGGCAGTACTTC. Translating gives CASSQDHGPGRQYF.

This clone was detected only once. This chain uses TRBV7-8 with TRBJ2-1; 13 positions match TRBD2. With V trimmed by 5 bases and J by 3 bases, 10 bases remained unmatched. The CDR3 spans 18 residues. The germline gives CDR1 SGHVS, CDR2 FQNEAQ. The CDR3 DNA reads as TGTGCCAGCAGCCAACAACTAGCGGGGGGGTCAAGCTACAATGAGCAGTTCTTC. It specifies CASSQQLAGGSSYNEQFF.

This clone was seen only a few times. The chain couples TRBV27 to TRBJ2-7; TRBD1 agrees at 9 bases. V shed 4 bases, J shed 5 bases, and the junction held 9 bases outside the gene matches. Germline V CDR1 and CDR2: MNHEY, SMNVEV (reference sequence). This CDR3 is built from 15 residues. The CDR3 bases are TGTGCCAGCAGTTCCCCGGGACAGGGAGTCCACGAGCAGTACTTC. Protein product: CASSSPGQGVHEQYF.

The chain joins TRBV28 to TRBJ2-3, with 11 bases aligning to TRBD2. CDR1 is MDHEN, CDR2 SYDVKM, per germline. The CDR3 has 17 residues. With V trimmed by 5 bases and J by 2 bases, 9 bases remained unmatched. The CDR3 DNA reads TGTGCCAGCAGTCTACGACTAGCGGGGAACTCCACAGATACGCAGTATTTT. Amino acid sequence: CASSLRLAGNSTDTQYF. Complete variable domain (other parts from reference TRBV28 and TRBJ2-3): DVKVTQSSRYLVKRTGEKVFLECVQDMDHENMFWYRQDPGLGLRLIYFSYDVKMKEKGDIPEGYSVSREKKERFSLILESASTNQTSMYLCASSLRLAGNSTDTQYFGPGTRLTVL.

This clone is a singleton in its sample. In the same sample, other DNA sequences code for this CDR3. The genes are TRBV9 and TRBJ1-1; D possibly corresponds to TRBD1 (5 bases). Trimming took 9 bases from V and 1 from J, leaving 13 bases between them. The CDR3 consists of 13 residues. Germline CDR1 reads SGDLS; CDR2 reads YYNGEE. CDR3: CATGPDRNTEAFF. The CDR3 coding sequence is TGTGCCACCGGACCAGACAGGAACACTGAAGCTTTCTTT.

The chain couples TRBV7-8 to TRBJ1-4; 9 bases fit TRBD1. V shed 5 bases, J shed 6 bases, and the junction held 10 bases outside the gene matches. The length of the CDR3 is 16 residues. Germline V gene lookup returns CDR1 SGHVS and CDR2 FQNEAQ. The DNA of the CDR3 is TGTGCCAGCAGCCTTCATAAGACAGGGGGTTATGAAAAACTGTTTTTT. The encoded protein is CASSLHKTGGYEKLFF. Using reference TRBV7-8 and TRBJ1-4 for the parts outside the CDR3, the full variable domain is GAGVSQSPRYKVAKRGQDVALRCDPISGHVSLFWYQQALGQGPEFLTYFQNEAQLDKSGLPSDRFFAERPEGSVSTLKIQRTQQEDSAVYLCASSLHKTGGYEKLFFGSGTQLSVL.

The V gene is TRBV18, the J gene TRBJ2-7; TRBD1 might be the D (6 bases). V lost 5 bases, J lost 4 bases, and 21 bases lay in between. Germline assignment: CDR1 KGHSH and CDR2 LQKENI. The CDR3 spans 16 residues. The CDR3 here is CASSSSPGTYSYEQYF. The CDR3, as DNA: TGTGCCAGCTCATCCTCCCCCGGGACATATTCTTACGAGCAGTACTTC.

The chain uses TRBV19 and TRBJ1-5; D unclear. Germline CDR1 LNHDA, CDR2 SQIVND (reference sequence). The CDR3 is 12 amino acids. V lost 1 base to trimming and J lost 6 bases, with 4 bases between them. CDR3 region: CASSIAGQPQHF. The CDR3 DNA follows: TGTGCCAGTAGTATAGCAGGTCAGCCCCAGCATTTT.

The chain combines TRBV12-5 with TRBJ1-1; the match to TRBD1 covers 7 bases. Trimming removed 6 bases from V and 3 bases from J; junction bases left unmatched: 4. The CDR3 consists of 13 residues. The V gene's germline CDR1 is LGHNT and CDR2 FRNRAP. The CDR3, as DNA: TGTGCTAGTGGATTAACAGGGGACACTGAAGCTTTCTTT. Translating it yields CASGLTGDTEAFF. The variable domain in full, completed from reference TRBV12-5 and TRBJ1-1, reads DARVTQTPRHKVTEMGQEVTMRCQPILGHNTVFWYRQTMMQGLELLAYFRNRAPLDDSGMPKDRFSAEMPDATLATLKIQPSEPRDSAVYFCASGLTGDTEAFFGQGTRLTVV.

The rearrangement joins TRBV7-2 to TRBJ2-1; D uncertain. This CDR3 has 15 residues. The germline V gene has CDR1 SGHTA and CDR2 FQGNSA. Between the trimmed V and J ends, which lost 1 base and 2 bases, there was a span of 9 bases. The CDR3 is CASSLGRSPYNEQFF. CDR3 coding DNA: TGTGCCAGCAGCTTAGGGCGGTCCCCCTACAATGAGCAGTTCTTC.